The TCR beta chain described here comes from a study of human T cells and chemical hapten exposure. Overall study: An area of 2 cm by about 2.2 cm on upper inner arm skin received 2% DPC for sensitization. All through the roughly 24-week study, the scalp of each patient received diphenylcyclopropenone doses weekly.

The time point is: patch test 2, 6 weeks after DPC sensitization. Treatment given: therapeutic diphenylcyclopropenone sensitization with weekly scalp DPC. Each donor was an alopecia patient between 18 and 70 years of age who qualified for DPC. This CDR3 region has 14 residues. Trimming shortened V by 2 bases and J by 1 base, and 8 bases separated the two germline ends. CDR1 MNHNY and CDR2 SVGAGI come from the germline V gene (reference sequence). Methods used by the authors: TCRs per sample had a median of about 100,000 and ranged from about 20,000 to 750,000. TCRdb redid the calling of the RACE reads with MiXCR, one entry per CDR3 protein. Here the V and J calls rest on TCRdb's processing, not on the authors' analysis. The table has nearly 95,000 distinct CDR3 sequences, 11% seen once; the top ten hold under 2.5%.

This receptor was taken from a man aged 35-49 years with alopecia areata. Some clones in this sample may be carry-over from other donors' samples. This chain uses TRBV6-6 with TRBJ1-1, with D unclear. The specimen was whole blood, collected in connection with sensitization to the hapten diphenylcyclopropenone (DPC). DNA of the CDR3: TGTGCCAGCAGTTACCTGGCAGGGAACACTGAAGCTTTCTTT. Translation gives CASSYLAGNTEAFF.